The 3 T cell receptor beta chains presented below share a single source sample, sequenced in a study of blood T cell repertoires in COVID-19. This table comes from immunoSEQ multiplex PCR, and its TCRdb copy is limited to in-frame clones, with some not included. The sample records about 95,000 clones, around nine tenths being singletons. Material for sequencing was peripheral blood. The receptor set was obtained from a woman aged 50 to 60 in a cohort sampled during active COVID-19.

The J gene is TRBJ2-1, the V gene TRBV19; D is possibly TRBD1 (5 bases). This CDR3 is 16 amino acids long. CDR1 and CDR2 from the germline V gene are LNHDA and SQIVND (reference sequence). Deletions cut 9 bases from V and 7 bases from J, with 25 bases between. Written as DNA, the CDR3 is TGTGCCAGCGCGGCTCGGGCGCAGGGTTCAAGGAATGAGCAGTTCTTC. It codes for CASAARAQGSRNEQFF.

This clone was observed once. V and J are TRBV4-1 and TRBJ2-2, with no clear D. V was pared by 3 bases and J by 5 bases, with 4 bases between. CDR3 size: 12 residues. Germline V lookup: CDR1 MGHRA, CDR2 YSYEKL. The CDR3 is CASSHRTGELFF. The DNA for the CDR3 is TGCGCCAGCAGCCACAGGACCGGGGAGCTGTTTTTT.

V is TRBV20-1 and J is TRBJ2-1; D possibly corresponds to TRBD1 (5 bases). The CDR3 consists of 11 residues. From germline, CDR1 is DFQATT and CDR2 SNEGSKA (reference sequence). V dropped 3 bases and J dropped 14 bases, with 14 bases sitting between them. As DNA, the CDR3 is TGCAGTGCTAGGGGGCGAACGATGGAGTTCTTC. This gives the protein CSARGRTMEFF.